This passage covers 21 T cell receptor beta chains from one sample sequenced in a study of blood T cell repertoires in COVID-19. Assay: immunoSEQ multiplex PCR; the TCRdb copy retains only in-frame clones and omits some. The sample lists tens of thousands of clones; under 85% were seen once. Sequenced: peripheral blood. Receptor source: a woman aged 80 or older with acute or convalescent COVID-19.

The genes are TRBV9 and TRBJ2-1, with 10 bases lining up with TRBD2. The CDR3 contains 15 residues. Germline trimming cut 4 bases from V and 3 bases from J; bases unmatched to any gene: 4. The germline CDR1 and CDR2 sequences are SGDLS and YYNGEE. CDR3 DNA sequence: TGTGCCAGCAGCAAAAGCGGGAGGGGCTACAATGAGCAGTTCTTC. This codes for CASSKSGRGYNEQFF.

The rearrangement uses TRBV6-1 and TRBJ1-2; 7 nucleotides agree with TRBD1. CDR3 length: 14 residues. Germline lookup yields CDR1 MNHNS and CDR2 SASEGT. The ends lost 0 bases at V and 4 bases at J; junction bases unmatched: 2. CDR3 bases: TGTGCCAGCAGTGAAGCCGGGACAGTCTATGGCTACACCTTC. As protein: CASSEAGTVYGYTF.

This chain joins TRBV7-2 and TRBJ1-6, with TRBD1 as a possible D gene (6 bases). This CDR3 has 17 amino acids. The germline V gene has CDR1 SGHTA and CDR2 FQGNSA. The germline V and J ends were trimmed by 5 bases and 7 bases, with 21 bases remaining between them. CDR3 amino acids: CASSPETPNRVNSPLHF. CDR3 nucleotides: TGTGCCAGCAGCCCTGAAACCCCCAACAGGGTGAATTCACCCCTCCACTTT.

The chain joins TRBV2 to TRBJ2-3, with D perhaps TRBD1 (5 bases). The germline V and J ends were trimmed by 7 bases and 6 bases, with 20 bases remaining between them. The CDR3 is 15 amino acids. The germline gives CDR1 SNHLY, CDR2 FYNNEI. CDR3 sequence reads: CASMGPSRLGDTQYF. The CDR3 coding sequence is TGTGCCAGCATGGGGCCTTCTCGCCTAGGGGATACGCAGTATTTT.

The J gene is TRBJ2-2, the V gene TRBV6-5; 7 bases fit TRBD2. The CDR3 contains 14 residues. CDR1 MNHEY and CDR2 SVGAGI come from the germline V gene. The V and J ends lost 10 bases and 1 base, in that order; junction bases with no gene match: 6. The CDR3 protein is CATYPGGNTGELFF. Here the CDR3 DNA reads TGTGCCACCTACCCGGGAGGGAACACCGGGGAGCTGTTTTTT.

The V call is TRBV28, the J call TRBJ1-5; unclear D gene. Trimming left V 5 bases short and J 0 bases short, with 14 bases between. Germline V lookup: CDR1 MDHEN, CDR2 SYDVKM. The CDR3 extends over 16 amino acids. The CDR3 reads CASSQSAGISNQPQHF. The DNA for the CDR3 is TGTGCCAGCAGTCAGTCAGCGGGGATTAGCAATCAGCCCCAGCATTTT. The whole variable domain, remainder taken from reference TRBV28 and TRBJ1-5, is DVKVTQSSRYLVKRTGEKVFLECVQDMDHENMFWYRQDPGLGLRLIYFSYDVKMKEKGDIPEGYSVSREKKERFSLILESASTNQTSMYLCASSQSAGISNQPQHFGDGTRLSIL.

The chain has TRBV19 and TRBJ2-3; 7 nucleotides align to TRBD2. Germline-derived CDR1 and CDR2 are LNHDA and SQIVND (reference sequence). The CDR3 extends over 15 amino acids. Trimming took 1 base from V and 5 from J; bases not matched to a gene: 6. The CDR3 loop reads CASSIGGLAGDTQYF. As DNA, the CDR3 is TGTGCCAGTAGTATAGGAGGATTAGCGGGAGATACGCAGTATTTT.

This clone was counted a single time. The rearrangement uses TRBV18 and TRBJ1-1; tentative D call: TRBD1 (5 bases). The CDR3 consists of 16 residues. The ends were cut back, 3 bases at V and 0 bases at J, with 14 bases in the middle. Germline V CDR1 and CDR2: KGHSH, LQKENI. CDR3 protein: CASSPGRAPVNTEAFF. CDR3 nucleotides: TGTGCCAGCTCACCTGGCAGGGCCCCGGTGAACACTGAAGCTTTCTTT.

The rearrangement uses TRBV10-3 and TRBJ2-7; 7 bases fit TRBD1. J lost 3 bases, V lost 2 bases, and 1 base had no gene match. CDR3 length: 13 amino acids. Germline CDR1 and CDR2: ENHRY and SYGVKD. CDR3 nucleotide sequence: TGTGCCATCAGTGAGAGGGGGCTCTACGAGCAGTACTTC. It yields the protein CAISERGLYEQYF.

This chain joins TRBV6-4 and TRBJ2-1; D possibly corresponds to TRBD2 (6 bases). The CDR3 runs 13 residues. Trimming left V 5 bases short and J 4 bases short, with 9 bases between. Germline assignment: CDR1 MRHNA and CDR2 SNTAGT. CDR3 nucleotide sequence: TGTGCCAGCAGTACTAGCCTTTACAATGAGCAGTTCTTC. The encoded protein is CASSTSLYNEQFF.

V and J are TRBV5-4 and TRBJ2-5; 8 bases fit TRBD1. Trimming removed 4 bases from V and 2 bases from J; junction bases left unmatched: 4. This CDR3 is built from 14 residues. Germline V gene lookup returns CDR1 SGHNT and CDR2 YYREEE (reference sequence). The CDR3 is CASSPRGLQETQYF. The CDR3 nucleotides are TGTGCCAGCAGCCCCAGGGGGCTACAAGAGACCCAGTACTTC.

V gene TRBV12-3 or TRBV12-4 combines with J gene TRBJ2-5; the D gene is possibly TRBD1 (5 bases). This CDR3 is 13 amino acids long. Trimming left V 7 bases short and J 1 base short, with 10 bases between. The CDR3 sequence is CASTDRFQETQYF. The CDR3 bases are TGTGCCAGCACCGACAGATTCCAAGAGACCCAGTACTTC.

The rearrangement links TRBV28 to TRBJ1-6; TRBD1 matches 8 bases. Trimming removed 6 bases from V and 5 bases from J; junction bases left unmatched: 15. The germline gives CDR1 MDHEN, CDR2 SYDVKM. This CDR3 has 18 residues. For the CDR3, the DNA is TGTGCCAGCAGATTGCAAGGACAGGGCCCCCATAATAATTCACCCCTCCACTTT. Protein product: CASRLQGQGPHNNSPLHF.

The CDR3, as DNA: TGTGCCAGCAGTGGGGGGCAAGGGGGGGGCTCCTACGAGCAGTACTTC. Translating it yields CASSGGQGGGSYEQYF. The rearrangement joins TRBV2 to TRBJ2-7, with TRBD2 as a possible D gene (7 bases). CDR3 length equals 16 residues. V was pared by 4 bases and J by 0 bases, with 16 bases between. CDR1 SNHLY and CDR2 FYNNEI come from the germline V gene.

The chain employs TRBV10-3 and TRBJ2-1; no reliable D call. This CDR3 spans 12 amino acids. Germline V gene data show CDR1 as ENHRY and CDR2 as SYGVKD. V was clipped by 8 bases and J by 5 bases, with 10 bases between them. CDR3 DNA sequence: TGTGCCATCCGTCCTGCGGACAATGAGCAGTTCTTC. It yields the protein CAIRPADNEQFF.

This clone was picked up a small number of times. V is TRBV5-1 and J is TRBJ2-1; possibly TRBD2 for D (6 bases). The germline V and J ends were trimmed by 5 bases and 6 bases, with 18 bases remaining between them. This CDR3 is 15 amino acids long. CDR1 and CDR2 (germline): SGHRS, YFSETQ. The CDR3 spells CASRLSTSGTNEQFF. The CDR3 DNA reads TGCGCCAGCAGATTGTCGACTAGTGGGACCAATGAGCAGTTCTTC.

V and J are TRBV18 and TRBJ1-2, with D unresolved. CDR1 and CDR2 (germline): KGHSH, LQKENI. Trimming pared 2 bases from V and 3 bases from J, leaving 4 bases between. The length of the CDR3 is 12 residues. The CDR3 loop reads CASSPTDYGYTF. The DNA of the CDR3 is TGTGCCAGCTCACCAACAGACTATGGCTACACCTTC.

The V and J genes are TRBV18 and TRBJ2-7; D is uncertain. Deletions cut 2 bases from V and 2 bases from J, with 19 bases between. Germline assignment: CDR1 KGHSH and CDR2 LQKENI. The CDR3 is 17 amino acids. The CDR3 nucleotides read TGTGCCAGCTCACCAAACCCCTTCGGCAGGTCGACCTACGAGCAGTACTTC. This encodes CASSPNPFGRSTYEQYF.

This clone occurred once. The V gene is TRBV27, the J gene TRBJ2-1, with 7 bases matching TRBD1. V shed 2 bases, J shed 4 bases, and the junction held 2 bases outside the gene matches. This CDR3 comprises 14 residues. From germline, CDR1 is MNHEY and CDR2 SMNVEV (reference sequence). In DNA form, the CDR3 reads TGTGCCAGCAGTTTAGGGACAGCGTACAATGAGCAGTTCTTC. Its protein is CASSLGTAYNEQFF.

V gene TRBV6-5 combines with J gene TRBJ1-1; 7 bases line up with TRBD1. CDR3 length equals 14 residues. Germline V gene lookup returns CDR1 MNHEY and CDR2 SVGAGI. V lost 8 bases, J lost 3 bases, and 9 bases stayed unmatched. CDR3 sequence reads: CASRDRAWDTEAFF. CDR3 DNA sequence: TGTGCCAGCCGAGACAGGGCTTGGGACACTGAAGCTTTCTTT.

This clone has just a few counts. V usage is TRBV5-4 and J usage is TRBJ2-2; 8 bases line up with TRBD1. The CDR3 contains 14 residues. CDR1 and CDR2 (germline): SGHNT, YYREEE (reference sequence). V gave up 3 bases and J gave up 4 bases; unmatched junction bases: 2. This CDR3 is CASSSQGATGELFF. The CDR3 DNA reads TGTGCCAGCAGCTCCCAGGGGGCCACCGGGGAGCTGTTTTTT.